This is a list of T cell receptor beta chains from one sample in a study of Graves' ophthalmopathy and Graves' hyperthyroidism. TCRdb fed the multiplex PCR reads into MiXCR, producing one record per CDR3 protein. Counted here are about 740,000 distinct CDR3 sequences, roughly 40% occurring once; the ten biggest clones make up 44%. Sequenced input: peripheral blood. These receptors were obtained from an adult man with Graves' ophthalmopathy. The CDR3 runs from the conserved cysteine through the conserved F or W. The D gene is left open where the match is weak. Rows may omit the clone size; those that give it use once, few, many or a size class.

>TRBD1|14|TRBJ1-5|many|TRBV24-1
CASSYPGGNQPQHF
TGTGCCAGCAGCTACCCAGGGGGTAATCAGCCCCAGCATTTT
>NA|11|TRBJ2-7|few|TRBV5-8
CASSLHSEQYF
TGTGCCAGCAGCCTGCACTCGGAGCAGTACTTC
>NA|12|TRBJ2-7|many|TRBV29-1
CSVEADDYEQYF
TGCAGCGTTGAAGCGGACGACTACGAGCAGTACTTC
>NA|17|TRBJ1-3|NA|TRBV7-7
CASSQGITGSSGNTIYF
TGCGCCAGCAGCCAAGGAATCACAGGGAGCTCTGGAAACACCATATATTTT
>NA|18|TRBJ2-2|NA|TRBV24-1
CATSLGRVGRTYTGELFF
TGTGCCACCAGCCTTGGCCGGGTTGGACGGACGTACACCGGGGAGCTGTTTTTT
>NA|13|TRBJ1-1|many|TRBV19
CASSREGDTEAFF
TGTGCCAGTAGTAGAGAGGGCGACACTGAAGCTTTCTTT
>TRBD1|14|TRBJ1-6|NA|TRBV20-1
CSAPGQGNNSPLHF
TGCAGTGCCCCCGGACAGGGAAATAATTCACCCCTCCACTTT
>NA|14|TRBJ1-2|few|TRBV19
CASRNDRTNYGYTF
TGTGCCAGTCGAAACGACCGTACTAACTATGGCTACACCTTC
>TRBD1|13|TRBJ2-5|many|TRBV20-1
CSSRDRGPETQYF
TGCAGTTCACGGGACAGGGGGCCGGAGACCCAGTACTTC
>NA|14|TRBJ1-3|NA|TRBV9
CANSTSGSGNTIYF
TGTGCCAACAGCACTTCAGGGTCTGGAAACACCATATATTTT
>TRBD1|14|TRBJ1-5|many|TRBV24-1
CATAGTGGNQPQHF
TGTGCCACCGCTGGGACAGGGGGCAATCAGCCCCAGCATTTT
>NA|14|TRBJ1-1|NA|TRBV24-1
CATSDPRVGTEAFF
TGTGCCACCAGTGACCCCAGGGTCGGCACTGAGGCTTTCTTT
>TRBD1|15|TRBJ1-6|few|TRBV2
CASSIPDRVRSPLHF
TGTGCCAGCAGTATCCCGGACAGGGTGAGGTCACCCCTCCACTTT
>NA|14|TRBJ2-7|NA|TRBV7-9
CASSYDRNSYKQYF
TGTGCCAGCAGCTACGACAGGAACTCCTACAAGCAGTACTTC
>NA|14|TRBJ1-2|many|TRBV19
CASRLTEANYGYTF
TGTGCCAGTAGGCTGACAGAAGCTAACTATGGCTACACCTTC
>NA|15|TRBJ1-2|many|TRBV15
CATSRDQTQSPGYTF
TGTGCCACCAGCAGAGATCAAACACAGTCCCCGGGCTACACCTTC
>NA|13|TRBJ1-2|few|TRBV5-6
CASSLGGVGGYTF
TGTGCCAGCAGCTTGGGTGGGGTCGGCGGCTACACCTTC
>TRBD1|16|TRBJ1-1|NA|TRBV15
CATSRELSTGGLEAFF
TGTGCCACCAGCAGAGAGCTATCGACAGGGGGCCTTGAAGCTTTCTTT
>TRBD2|16|TRBJ2-5|once|TRBV7-2
CASSETSGRARETQYF
TGTGCCAGCAGCGAGACTAGCGGGAGGGCCCGGGAGACCCAGTACTTC
>NA|14|TRBJ2-5|NA|TRBV5-1
CASSSLGPQGTQYF
TGCGCCAGCAGCTCACTAGGACCCCAAGGGACCCAGTACTTC
>NA|14|TRBJ1-2|NA|TRBV12-3/TRBV12-4
CASTYMDRGYGYTF
TGTGCCAGCACTTACATGGATCGGGGGTATGGCTACACCTTC
>NA|17|TRBJ1-5|few|TRBV9
CASSVGTRWRSNQPQHF
TGTGCCAGCAGCGTAGGGACCCGGTGGCGTAGCAATCAGCCCCAGCATTTT
>TRBD2|15|TRBJ2-5|many|TRBV29-1
CSVEEGGSYQETQYF
TGCAGCGTTGAAGAGGGGGGGTCGTACCAAGAGACCCAGTACTTC
>NA|15|TRBJ1-5|few|TRBV9
CASSVGDGNNQPQHF
TGTGCCAGCAGCGTGGGTGACGGTAACAATCAGCCCCAGCATTTT
>NA|20|TRBJ1-6|NA|TRBV6-1
CASTRGTLRGSSSYNSPLHF
TGTGCCAGCACCCGAGGTACTTTAAGGGGATCCAGCTCCTATAATTCACCCCTCCACTTT
>TRBD2|18|TRBJ2-5|NA|TRBV4-2
CASSQGLAGGGSQETQYF
TGTGCCAGCAGCCAGGGACTAGCGGGGGGAGGGTCCCAAGAGACCCAGTACTTC
>TRBD1|14|TRBJ2-7|NA|TRBV20-1
CSARPGQGNYEQYF
TGCAGTGCTAGACCGGGACAGGGGAACTACGAGCAGTACTTC
>NA|16|TRBJ2-2|few|TRBV10-3
CAISGGGGSRIGELFF
TGTGCCATCAGTGGAGGGGGGGGAAGTCGAATCGGGGAGCTGTTTTTT
>NA|13|TRBJ1-4|NA|TRBV7-9
CASGNSLGEKLFF
TGTGCCAGCGGCAACTCTCTGGGCGAAAAACTGTTTTTT
>NA|15|TRBJ2-5|NA|TRBV6-5
CASSSPTRGLETQYF
TGTGCCAGCAGTTCGCCAACTAGGGGTCTAGAGACCCAGTACTTC
>TRBD1|14|TRBJ1-2|NA|TRBV5-1
CASSRGTVDYGYTF
TGCGCCAGCAGCAGAGGGACAGTGGACTATGGCTACACCTTC
>TRBD1|13|TRBJ1-4|many|TRBV12-3/TRBV12-4
CASSLQQTGRLFF
TGTGCCAGCAGTCTACAACAGACAGGGCGGCTGTTTTTT
>NA|13|TRBJ2-7|NA|TRBV10-3
CAISDRTNYEQYF
TGTGCCATCAGTGACAGGACTAACTACGAGCAGTACTTC
>NA|14|TRBJ2-5|many|TRBV2
CASSPGQTQETQYF
TGTGCCAGCAGCCCTGGACAGACACAAGAGACCCAGTACTTC
>NA|13|TRBJ2-1|NA|TRBV7-2
CASSVAFYNEQFF
TGTGCCAGCAGCGTGGCCTTCTACAATGAGCAGTTCTTC
>NA|16|TRBJ2-2|NA|TRBV25-1
CASSLGSTSITGELFF
TGTGCCAGCAGCCTGGGCTCCACTTCAATCACCGGGGAGCTGTTTTTT
>NA|16|TRBJ2-5|many|TRBV15
CATSRGPQGGEETQYF
TGTGCCACCAGCAGAGGGCCTCAAGGAGGGGAAGAGACCCAGTACTTC
>NA|15|TRBJ1-2|many|TRBV10-3
CAIREDTKTNYGYTF
TGTGCCATCAGAGAAGACACTAAAACTAACTATGGCTACACCTTC
>TRBD2|14|TRBJ2-7|many|TRBV15
CATSRRAGDYEQYF
TGTGCCACCAGCAGAAGGGCGGGGGACTACGAGCAGTACTTC
>TRBD2|16|TRBJ2-3|NA|TRBV29-1
CSAWTSGRAGTDTQYF
TGCAGCGCATGGACTAGCGGGAGGGCCGGGACAGATACGCAGTATTTT
>TRBD1|14|TRBJ1-1|few|TRBV12-3/TRBV12-4
CASSMTGMNTEAFF
TGTGCCAGCAGTATGACAGGGATGAACACTGAAGCTTTCTTT
>NA|14|TRBJ2-5|many|TRBV7-7
CASSLARTEETQYF
TGTGCTAGCAGCTTAGCTCGGACAGAAGAGACCCAGTACTTC